This entry lists 25 T cell receptor beta chains sequenced from one sample in a study of PD-L1 blockade in urothelial cancer. Measured with immunoSEQ multiplex PCR; TCRdb has only the in-frame clones, and not every one. The repertoire holds 30,000 to 50,000 clones, with just over 90% as singletons. Indicated time point: pretreatment peripheral blood. Specimen: PBMCs, collected around atezolizumab (anti-PD-L1) treatment. These receptors were taken from a woman between 55 and 75 years old with urothelial cancer.

J is TRBJ2-7 and V is TRBV5-1; the D gene is possibly TRBD1 (6 bases). Trimming shortened V by 0 bases and J by 6 bases, and 10 bases separated the two germline ends. The CDR3 extends over 13 amino acids. Germline-derived CDR1 and CDR2 are SGHRS and YFSETQ. The CDR3 bases are TGCGCCAGCAGCTTGGCCAAGACAGGCGAGCAGTACTTC. Amino acids: CASSLAKTGEQYF.

The J gene is TRBJ2-2, the V gene TRBV5-1, with D unclear. The V gene's germline CDR1 is SGHRS and CDR2 YFSETQ. V dropped 4 bases and J dropped 1 base, with 8 bases sitting between them. The CDR3 is made up of 14 amino acids. CDR3 amino acids: CASSPRQNTGELFF. CDR3 bases: TGCGCCAGCAGCCCTCGACAGAACACCGGGGAGCTGTTTTTT.

This sequence joins TRBV10-1 and TRBJ2-2, with D tentatively TRBD2 (6 bases). Per the germline V gene, CDR1 is WNHNN and CDR2 is SYGVQD (reference sequence). The CDR3 has 16 amino acids. The V end was cut by 1 base, the J end by 5 bases, with 14 bases between. The CDR3 nucleotides are TGCGCCAGCAGTGAGTGGGGCCTGGCGGGAACCGGGGAGCTGTTTTTT. It specifies CASSEWGLAGTGELFF.

This chain links TRBV5-1 with TRBJ1-4, with 7 nucleotides matching TRBD1. Germline CDR1 SGHRS, CDR2 YFSETQ. J gave up 3 bases and V 3 bases, and 14 bases lay outside the gene matches. The CDR3 totals 18 residues. Written as DNA, the CDR3 is TGCGCCAGCAGCTCTCCTCAACGAATGACAGGGTCTAATGAAAAACTGTTTTTT. Translation gives CASSSPQRMTGSNEKLFF.

The rearrangement joins TRBV6-1 to TRBJ1-1, with D unclear. The CDR3 sequence is 14 residues long. CDR1 is MNHNS, CDR2 SASEGT, per germline. Trimming shortened V by 0 bases and J by 0 bases, and 5 bases separated the two germline ends. This CDR3 is CASSEATMNTEAFF. As DNA, the CDR3 is TGTGCCAGCAGTGAAGCCACAATGAACACTGAAGCTTTCTTT.

The chain carries TRBV18 and TRBJ2-3, with TRBD2 matching 11 bases. Germline values: CDR1 KGHSH, CDR2 LQKENI. This CDR3 is 17 amino acids long. The V segment lost 2 bases and the J segment 0 bases; nucleotides outside the gene matches: 4. CDR3 sequence reads: CASSPFRTSGSTDTQYF. In DNA form, the CDR3 reads TGTGCCAGCTCACCATTCCGGACTAGCGGGAGCACAGATACGCAGTATTTT.

The genes are TRBV28 and TRBJ2-3; weak D call: TRBD2 (5 bases). The CDR3 totals 18 residues. V dropped 3 bases and J dropped 3 bases, with 22 bases sitting between them. CDR1 MDHEN and CDR2 SYDVKM come from the germline V gene. The CDR3 is CASSLDQGGSGFTDTQYF. The CDR3 region has the DNA TGTGCCAGCAGTTTGGACCAAGGTGGGAGTGGATTTACAGATACGCAGTATTTT.

This chain joins TRBV7-9 and TRBJ2-1; a weak D match, TRBD2 (5 bases). CDR3 size: 14 residues. Germline values: CDR1 SEHNR, CDR2 FQNEAQ (reference sequence). V was cut by 0 bases and J by 10 bases, with 13 bases left in between. CDR3 in amino acids: CASSLALLAEEQFF. Written as DNA, the CDR3 is TGTGCCAGCAGCTTAGCCCTCCTAGCAGAAGAGCAGTTCTTC.

The genes are TRBV7-9 and TRBJ2-5, with D unclear. V dropped 4 bases and J dropped 5 bases, with 11 bases sitting between them. Looked up from germline, CDR1 is SEHNR and CDR2 is FQNEAQ (reference sequence). The CDR3 has 13 amino acids. For the CDR3, the DNA is TGTGCCAGCAGCTCAGGTGCCTGGGAGACCCAGTACTTC. Its translation is CASSSGAWETQYF.

The V gene is TRBV19, the J gene TRBJ1-1, with TRBD1 matching 7 bases. The germline V gene has CDR1 LNHDA and CDR2 SQIVND (reference sequence). V was pared by 3 bases and J by 1 base, with 5 bases of the junction left unmatched. The CDR3 is made up of 15 amino acids. The CDR3 sequence: CASSIASGGNTEAFF. CDR3 in DNA: TGTGCCAGTAGTATTGCCTCAGGGGGGAACACTGAAGCTTTCTTT.

The chain has TRBV29-1 and TRBJ2-7; possibly TRBD1 for D (6 bases). The CDR3 sequence is 15 residues long. The germline V and J ends were trimmed by 3 bases and 6 bases, with 21 bases remaining between them. CDR1 and CDR2 from the germline V gene are SQVTM and ANQGSEA. CDR3 residues: CSVEGAPSGTSEQYF. The CDR3 DNA reads TGCAGCGTTGAGGGGGCTCCGTCCGGGACATCCGAGCAGTACTTC.

The genes are TRBV28 and TRBJ1-3; 7 bases are a match to TRBD1. The CDR3 length is 18 residues. Germline V CDR1 and CDR2: MDHEN, SYDVKM. After removal of 4 bases from V and 0 bases from J, the junction contained 12 bases not matched to a gene. The CDR3 DNA reads as TGTGCCAGCAGTTCTCTCGGACAGGCAACCTTCTCTGGAAACACCATATATTTT. Translating it yields CASSSLGQATFSGNTIYF.

Only one count was recorded for this clone. V is TRBV5-1 and J is TRBJ2-5; TRBD1 agrees at 9 bases. V lost 0 bases and J lost 2; bases outside the gene matches: 2. Germline V lookup: CDR1 SGHRS, CDR2 YFSETQ. This CDR3 has 15 amino acids. The CDR3 sequence: CASSLAGTGQETQYF. Here the CDR3 DNA reads TGCGCCAGCAGCTTGGCTGGGACAGGGCAAGAGACCCAGTACTTC.

The CDR3 protein is CASSPTGAYEQYF. The DNA for the CDR3 is TGCGCCAGCAGCCCTACCGGGGCCTACGAGCAGTACTTC. The V and J genes are TRBV5-1 and TRBJ2-7; possible D gene TRBD2, 5 bases. This CDR3 is 13 amino acids long. Trimming took off 4 bases at V and 2 bases at J, with 10 bases between the two ends. The germline V gene has CDR1 SGHRS and CDR2 YFSETQ.

The chain links TRBV15 to TRBJ2-7, with D hard to call. The germline V and J ends were trimmed by 3 bases and 0 bases, with 6 bases remaining between them. In germline, CDR1 is LNHNV, CDR2 YYDKDF (reference sequence). CDR3 size: 13 residues. CDR3: CATSSEASYEQYF. The CDR3 nucleotides are TGTGCCACCAGCAGCGAAGCCTCCTACGAGCAGTACTTC.

The chain employs TRBV29-1 and TRBJ1-2, with 10 bases lining up with TRBD1. Germline-derived CDR1 and CDR2 are SQVTM and ANQGSEA. V shed 6 bases and J 7 bases; nucleotides not matched to a gene: 5. The CDR3 covers 12 residues. The CDR3 loop reads CSVAGTGVGYTF. In nucleotides, the CDR3 is TGCAGCGTCGCCGGGACAGGGGTTGGCTACACCTTC.

This sequence joins TRBV19 and TRBJ2-1, with TRBD1 matching 9 bases. V trimming: 6 bases; J trimming: 12 bases; junction bases outside the gene matches: 15. The germline CDR1 and CDR2 sequences are LNHDA and SQIVND (reference sequence). The CDR3 contains 15 residues. The DNA for the CDR3 is TGTGCCAGTAGGGATTGGGGACAGGGTGCCCCAAGGCAGTTCTTC. Protein sequence: CASRDWGQGAPRQFF.

V gene TRBV7-2 combines with J gene TRBJ1-1, with D unresolved. Germline CDR1 SGHTA, CDR2 FQGNSA. Trimming took off 5 bases at V and 2 bases at J, with 12 bases between the two ends. The CDR3 consists of 14 residues. The CDR3 protein is CASSPSGINTEAFF. Here the CDR3 DNA reads TGTGCCAGCAGCCCGTCCGGGATTAACACTGAAGCTTTCTTT.

The V and J genes are TRBV21-1 and TRBJ1-3. TRBV21-1 is assigned pseudogene status. The CDR3 is made up of 15 amino acids. The CDR3 here is CASSKDPEGANTIYF. CDR3 sequence (DNA): TGTGCCAGCAGCAAAGATCCAGAGGGAGCAAACACCATATATTTT.

The chain joins TRBV5-5 to TRBJ2-7, with TRBD1 identical over 8 bases. The CDR3 is 14 residues long. V was clipped by 4 bases and J by 2 bases; unmatched bases: 5. The V gene's germline CDR1 is SGHKS and CDR2 YYEKEE (reference sequence). The CDR3 bases are TGTGCCAGCAGCGCTCAGGGGGCCCCCTACGAGCAGTACTTC. Its protein is CASSAQGAPYEQYF.

The CDR3 spells CASSPDRVSSYEQYF. The CDR3 nucleotides read TGCGCCAGCAGCCCGGACAGGGTGAGCTCCTACGAGCAGTACTTC. The rearrangement joins TRBV4-1 to TRBJ2-7, with 8 bases aligning to TRBD1. This CDR3 region has 15 residues. The junction had 5 bases not matched to a gene; V was cut back by 4 bases and J by 0 bases. Germline values: CDR1 MGHRA, CDR2 YSYEKL.

V usage is TRBV7-9 and J usage is TRBJ2-5, with D perhaps matching TRBD1 (6 bases). The germline CDR1 and CDR2 sequences are SEHNR and FQNEAQ (reference sequence). The V and J ends lost 5 bases and 5 bases respectively, with 18 bases between them. The CDR3 consists of 15 residues. DNA of the CDR3: TGTGCCAGCAGCAACGCCCAGGGGCTAGGGGAGACCCAGTACTTC. Amino acids: CASSNAQGLGETQYF.

This sequence joins TRBV7-2 and TRBJ2-7; 14 positions agree with TRBD2. CDR1 SGHTA and CDR2 FQGNSA come from the germline V gene. V dropped 5 bases and J dropped 0; count of bases not matched to a gene: 9. The CDR3 runs 18 residues. This CDR3 reads CASSHLPGTSGSSYEQYF. The CDR3, as DNA: TGTGCCAGCAGCCACCTACCCGGGACTAGCGGGAGCTCCTACGAGCAGTACTTC.

The rearrangement uses TRBV4-2 and TRBJ1-3; D possibly corresponds to TRBD1 (5 bases). The germline V gene encodes CDR1 LGHNA and CDR2 YNFKEQ. The CDR3 is made up of 15 amino acids. The V gene lost 4 bases and the J gene lost 4 bases, with 14 bases spanning the gap. The CDR3 DNA is TGTGCCAGCAGCCCCGACCCGGGGGTAGGAAACACCATATATTTT. Translated, it gives CASSPDPGVGNTIYF.

The table lists this clone with a few counts. The chain joins TRBV6-1 to TRBJ1-2, with D uncertain. Germline V CDR1 and CDR2: MNHNS, SASEGT. The CDR3 totals 15 residues. Trimming cost V 3 bases and J 2 bases, with 13 bases left between them. CDR3 nucleotides: TGTGCCAGCAGTGACGGTCATACGCAAAACTATGGCTACACCTTC. It encodes CASSDGHTQNYGYTF.